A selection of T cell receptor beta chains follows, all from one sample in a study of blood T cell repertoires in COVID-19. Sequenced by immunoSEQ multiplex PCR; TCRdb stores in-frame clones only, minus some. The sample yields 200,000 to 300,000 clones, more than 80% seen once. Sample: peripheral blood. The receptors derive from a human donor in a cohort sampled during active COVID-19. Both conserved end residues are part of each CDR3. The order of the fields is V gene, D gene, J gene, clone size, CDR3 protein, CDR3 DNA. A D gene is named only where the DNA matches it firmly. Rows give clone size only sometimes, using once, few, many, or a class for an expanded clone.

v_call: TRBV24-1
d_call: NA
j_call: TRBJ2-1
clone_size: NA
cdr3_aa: CATSPPDIRYNEQFF
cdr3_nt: TGTGCCACCAGTCCCCCGGACATCCGTTACAATGAGCAGTTCTTC

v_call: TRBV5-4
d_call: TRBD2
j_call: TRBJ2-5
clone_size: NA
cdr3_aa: CASSPWTSGRAGETQYF
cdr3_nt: TGTGCCAGCAGCCCATGGACTAGCGGGAGGGCCGGAGAGACCCAGTACTTC

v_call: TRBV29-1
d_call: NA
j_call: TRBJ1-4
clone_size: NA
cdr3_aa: CSGSPGQGEKLFF
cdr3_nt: TGCAGCGGATCCCCGGGACAAGGTGAAAAACTGTTTTTT

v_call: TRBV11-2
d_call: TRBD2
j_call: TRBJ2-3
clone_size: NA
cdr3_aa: CASSLRGGLAGDTQYF
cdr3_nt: TGTGCCAGCAGCTTAAGGGGGGGACTAGCGGGAGATACGCAGTATTTT

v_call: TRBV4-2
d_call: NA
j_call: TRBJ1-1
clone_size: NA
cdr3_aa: CASSQDRLRNTEAFF
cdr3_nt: TGTGCCAGCAGCCAAGACCGCCTTAGGAACACTGAAGCTTTCTTT

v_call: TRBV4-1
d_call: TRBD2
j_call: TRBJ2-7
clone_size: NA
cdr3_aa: CASSQPLAGGPTYEQYF
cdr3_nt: TGCGCCAGCAGCCAACCACTAGCGGGGGGCCCTACCTACGAGCAGTACTTC

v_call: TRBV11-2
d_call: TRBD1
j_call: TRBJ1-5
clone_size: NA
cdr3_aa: CASSLDRGAQPQHF
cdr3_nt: TGTGCCAGCAGCCTAGACAGGGGGGCCCAGCCCCAGCATTTT

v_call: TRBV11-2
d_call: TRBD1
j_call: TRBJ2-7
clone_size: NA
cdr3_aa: CASSSLRTGNHEQYF
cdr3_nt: TGTGCCAGCAGCTCACTACGGACAGGGAACCACGAGCAGTACTTC

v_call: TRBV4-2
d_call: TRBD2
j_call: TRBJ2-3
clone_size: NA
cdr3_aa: CASSQGASGITDTQYF
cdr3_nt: TGTGCCAGCAGCCAAGGGGCTAGCGGGATAACAGATACGCAGTATTTT

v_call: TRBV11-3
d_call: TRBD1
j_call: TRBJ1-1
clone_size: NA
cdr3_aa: CASSKGTAMNTEAFF
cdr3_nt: TGTGCCAGCAGCAAAGGGACAGCCATGAACACTGAAGCTTTCTTT

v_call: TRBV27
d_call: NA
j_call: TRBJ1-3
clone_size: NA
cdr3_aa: CASSLSGGVGNTIYF
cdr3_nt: TGTGCCAGCAGTTTATCAGGCGGGGTAGGAAACACCATATATTTT

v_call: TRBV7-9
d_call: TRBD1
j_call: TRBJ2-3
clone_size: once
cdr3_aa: CASSLLQGTTDTQYF
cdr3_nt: TGTGCCAGCAGCTTATTACAGGGGACCACAGATACGCAGTATTTT

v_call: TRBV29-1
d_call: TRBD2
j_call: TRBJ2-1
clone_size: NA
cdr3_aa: CSVGASGRGNEQFF
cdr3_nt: TGCAGCGTTGGGGCTAGCGGGAGGGGGAATGAGCAGTTCTTC

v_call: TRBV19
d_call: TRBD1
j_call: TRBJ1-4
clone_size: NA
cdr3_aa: CATTSGGPNEKLFF
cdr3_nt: TGTGCCACCACCTCAGGGGGCCCAAATGAAAAACTGTTTTTT

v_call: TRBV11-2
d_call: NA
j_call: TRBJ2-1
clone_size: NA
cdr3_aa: CASSFQGDNEQFF
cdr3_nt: TGTGCCAGCAGCTTCCAGGGCGACAATGAGCAGTTCTTC

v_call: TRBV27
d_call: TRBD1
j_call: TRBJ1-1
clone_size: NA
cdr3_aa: CASRPDRDTEAFF
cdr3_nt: TGTGCCAGCAGACCTGACAGGGACACTGAAGCTTTCTTT

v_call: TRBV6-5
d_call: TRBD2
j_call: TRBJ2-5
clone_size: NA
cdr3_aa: CASSYSAAGGQETQYF
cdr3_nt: TGTGCCAGCAGTTACTCCGCCGCGGGGGGCCAAGAGACCCAGTACTTC

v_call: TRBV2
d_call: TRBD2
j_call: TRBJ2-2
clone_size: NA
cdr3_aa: CASSVELAGNGGELFF
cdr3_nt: TGTGCCAGCAGTGTAGAGCTAGCGGGGAACGGCGGGGAGCTGTTTTTT

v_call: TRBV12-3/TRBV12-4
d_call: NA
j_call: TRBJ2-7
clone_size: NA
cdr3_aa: CASGQVYEQYF
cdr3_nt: TGTGCCAGCGGGCAGGTCTACGAGCAGTACTTC

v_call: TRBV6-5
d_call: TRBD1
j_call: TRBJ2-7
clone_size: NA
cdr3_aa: CASRDPGQGAHEQYF
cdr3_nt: TGTGCCAGCAGGGATCCGGGACAGGGGGCCCACGAGCAGTACTTC

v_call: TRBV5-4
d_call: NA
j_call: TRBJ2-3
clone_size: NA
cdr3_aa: CASSSGTTSTDTQYF
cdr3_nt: TGTGCCAGCAGTTCCGGGACAACAAGCACAGATACGCAGTATTTT

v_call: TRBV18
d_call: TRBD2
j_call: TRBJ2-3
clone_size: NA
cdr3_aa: CASSPLGREGSTDTQYF
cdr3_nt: TGTGCCAGCTCACCACTCGGGCGGGAGGGAAGCACAGATACGCAGTATTTT

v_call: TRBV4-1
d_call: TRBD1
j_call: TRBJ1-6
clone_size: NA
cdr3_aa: CASTLRDRDDSPLHF
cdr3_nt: TGCGCCAGCACCCTTCGGGACAGGGATGATTCACCCCTCCACTTT

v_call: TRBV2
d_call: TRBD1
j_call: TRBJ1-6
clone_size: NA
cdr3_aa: CASRPLTGENSPLHF
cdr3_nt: TGTGCCAGCAGACCCTTGACAGGGGAAAATTCACCCCTCCACTTT

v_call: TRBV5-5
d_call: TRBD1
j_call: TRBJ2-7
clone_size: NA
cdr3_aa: CASGRTGYEQYF
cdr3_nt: TGTGCCAGCGGTCGGACAGGGTACGAGCAGTACTTC

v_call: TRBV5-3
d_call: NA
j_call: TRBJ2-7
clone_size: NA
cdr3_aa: CARSLCLGSPQGEQYF
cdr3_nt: TGTGCCAGAAGCTTGTGCCTGGGCTCCCCTCAAGGCGAGCAGTACTTC

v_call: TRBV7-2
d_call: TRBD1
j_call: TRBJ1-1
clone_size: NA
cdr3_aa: CASSPRTGGARTEAFF
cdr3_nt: TGTGCCAGCAGCCCCCGGACAGGGGGCGCGAGAACTGAAGCTTTCTTT